This T cell receptor beta chain came from a study of control samples from healthy donors and cancer patients. CDR3 length: 13 amino acids. V was trimmed by 5 bases and J by 3 bases, leaving 11 bases between them. The V gene's germline CDR1 is SGHTA and CDR2 FQGNSA. Method: immunoSEQ multiplex PCR; TCRdb's copy keeps in-frame clones and lacks some. The sample records 75,000 to 90,000 clones, roughly nine tenths being singletons. This TCR was recovered from a woman in her fifties or sixties with colorectal cancer. The chain links TRBV7-2 to TRBJ2-7; D possibly corresponds to TRBD1 (6 bases). The sample was PBMCs. The CDR3 coding sequence is TGTGCCAGCAGCGTCCAGGGGAACTACGAGCAGTACGTC. Protein sequence: CASSVQGNYEQYV.